The rows below give T cell receptor beta chains drawn from one sample of a study of T cell repertoires in cytomegalovirus infection. TCRdb fed the reads into MiXCR, producing one record per CDR3 protein. Found here are about 920,000 distinct CDR3 sequences, approximately 31% of them singletons; the top ten hold roughly an eighth. Antigen specificity for these receptors is unknown. The specimen comprised cultured CD8+ T cells from PBMCs, sampled from culture after CMV antigen stimulation. The receptors here all came from a human donor in good health (CMV status not recorded). Some clones in this sample may be carry-over from other donors' samples. CDR3s include the opening cysteine and the closing phenylalanine or tryptophan.

v_gene,j_gene,CDR3aa
TRBV12-3/TRBV12-4,TRBJ2-2,CASRKNREVGELFF
TRBV6-1,TRBJ1-1,CASSDLTGTSEAFF
TRBV4-1,TRBJ2-6,CASSQQFSGANVLTF
TRBV10-3,TRBJ1-1,CTIRGAREGVESTEAFF
TRBV7-6,TRBJ1-1,CASSLSVGGRTEAFF
TRBV9,TRBJ2-5,CASSAFSQVAETQYF
TRBV7-3,TRBJ1-6,CASSLNRGDNSPLHF
TRBV3-1,TRBJ2-1,CASSPEGWYNEQFF
TRBV29-1,TRBJ1-1,CSVPDREPEAFF
TRBV19,TRBJ1-1,CASSIPGLEAFF
TRBV29-1,TRBJ2-3,CSVEDPPRGSSTDTQYF